These 27 T cell receptor beta chains originate from one sample sequenced in a study of cytomegalovirus exposure and HLA in healthy donors (dated by TCRdb to about 2017). Library generation was performed with the immunoSEQ multiplex PCR assay. The multiplex PCR relied on a mix of 60 forward primers for TCR Vbeta segments and 13 reverse primers for TCR Jbeta segments. TCRdb obtained this table from immuneACCESS and retained in-frame rearrangements with V and J assigned. These tables miss some clones; where compared with another copy, unresolved V genes account for less than half of the shortfall, and the remainder is unexplained. A total of over 200,000 clones appear in this sample, 70% to 85% of them only once. The top ten clonotypes cover approximately 0.5% of the sample. Input material: PBMCs. The origin of the receptors is a woman in her thirties or forties in good health and CMV-seronegative.

This chain joins TRBV18 and TRBJ2-1; 11 bases are shared with TRBD2. Germline V gives CDR1 KGHSH, CDR2 LQKENI. The CDR3 spans 19 residues. The ends lost 2 bases at V and 9 bases at J; junction bases unmatched: 18. This chain's CDR3 is CASSPRYLNLAGGVSEQFF. CDR3 DNA: TGTGCCAGCTCACCAAGATACCTAAACCTAGCGGGGGGAGTTAGTGAGCAGTTCTTC.

This sequence joins TRBV25-1 and TRBJ2-7; 11 bases are shared with TRBD1. The CDR3 has 14 residues. Germline V gene lookup returns CDR1 MGHDK and CDR2 SYGVNS. With 7 bases clipped from V and 2 bases from J, the junction kept 4 bases outside the gene matches. The CDR3 DNA reads TGTGCCAGCACCGAGGGACAGGGGGCCTACGAGCAGTACTTC. Its protein product is CASTEGQGAYEQYF.

The genes are TRBV19 and TRBJ1-5; a possible D gene is TRBD1 (5 bases). The germline CDR1 and CDR2 sequences are LNHDA and SQIVND (reference sequence). Trimming took off 5 bases at V and 5 bases at J, with 13 bases between the two ends. The CDR3 totals 14 residues. The CDR3 DNA follows: TGTGCCAGTAGTGAGGGGAGGAGGTATCAGCCCCAGCATTTT. Translation gives CASSEGRRYQPQHF.

The J gene is TRBJ2-1, the V gene TRBV5-8; D perhaps matches TRBD2 (5 bases). Germline assignment: CDR1 SGHTS and CDR2 YDEGEE. There are 13 residues in the CDR3. V was trimmed by 5 bases and J by 10 bases, leaving 16 bases between them. The CDR3 reads CASRPRGVKEQFF. The DNA of the CDR3 is TGTGCCAGCAGGCCCCGGGGTGTTAAGGAGCAGTTCTTC.

Written as DNA, the CDR3 is TGTGCCAGCAAGTTCCAGGCTGGGAATGAAAAACTGTTTTTT. Translating it yields CASKFQAGNEKLFF. This chain uses TRBV27 with TRBJ1-4; D gene ambiguous. Germline lookup yields CDR1 MNHEY and CDR2 SMNVEV (reference sequence). This CDR3 region has 14 residues. Trimming pared 7 bases from V and 5 bases from J, leaving 14 bases between.

CDR3 residues: CASSRPGGVPGYTF. CDR3 DNA sequence: TGTGCCAGCAGTAGACCAGGGGGCGTCCCTGGCTACACCTTC. The chain combines TRBV28 with TRBJ1-2, with 8 bases aligning to TRBD1. The germline V gene encodes CDR1 MDHEN and CDR2 SYDVKM. This CDR3 has 14 amino acids. Trimming took 5 bases from V and 7 from J; bases not matched to a gene: 9.

The rearrangement links TRBV10-3 to TRBJ2-6; 7 bases agree with TRBD1. Germline CDR1 and CDR2: ENHRY and SYGVKD. V shed 3 bases and J 1 base; nucleotides not matched to a gene: 9. The length of the CDR3 is 18 residues. The CDR3 protein is CAISDPDRVRSGANVLTF. CDR3 nucleotides: TGTGCCATCAGTGACCCTGACAGGGTAAGATCTGGGGCCAACGTCCTGACTTTC.

J is TRBJ2-7 and V is TRBV11-2; 8 bases are shared with TRBD2. Trimming cost V 2 bases and J 4 bases; bases outside gene matches: 7. The germline gives CDR1 SGHAT, CDR2 FQNNGV. The CDR3 runs 15 residues. The CDR3 DNA is TGTGCCAGCAGCTTATACGGGGGGGGGCCGTACGAGCAGTACTTC. Amino acids: CASSLYGGGPYEQYF.

This rearrangement joins TRBV15 to TRBJ1-1; D gene ambiguous. The CDR3 length is 12 residues. V lost 3 bases to trimming and J lost 7 bases, with 9 bases between them. CDR1 and CDR2 (germline): LNHNV, YYDKDF (reference sequence). The CDR3 spells CATSSKGDEAFF. The CDR3 DNA is TGTGCCACCAGCAGTAAGGGAGATGAAGCTTTCTTT.

The chain joins TRBV5-1 to TRBJ1-2, with D maybe TRBD1 (6 bases). CDR3 length: 13 residues. CDR1 is SGHRS, CDR2 YFSETQ, per germline. The V end lost 0 bases, the J end lost 6 bases, and 9 bases lay between the germline ends. CDR3 DNA sequence: TGCGCCAGCAGCTTGGGCCAGGGGAATGGCTACACCTTC. Residues: CASSLGQGNGYTF.

The rearrangement uses TRBV19 and TRBJ1-6; tentative D call: TRBD1 (6 bases). Germline V gene sequence: CDR1 LNHDA, CDR2 SQIVND (reference sequence). The CDR3 length is 15 residues. The germline V and J ends were trimmed by 3 bases and 5 bases, with 11 bases remaining between them. CDR3 region: CASSITRGHNSPLHF. CDR3 nucleotides: TGTGCCAGTAGTATCACCAGGGGCCATAATTCACCCCTCCACTTT.

The chain has TRBV19 and TRBJ2-7; TRBD1 agrees at 7 bases. The CDR3 runs 15 residues. With V trimmed by 6 bases and J by 2 bases, 10 bases remained unmatched. The V gene's germline CDR1 is LNHDA and CDR2 SQIVND (reference sequence). CDR3: CASRDPGQSAYEQYF. CDR3 DNA sequence: TGTGCCAGTAGGGACCCGGGACAGTCAGCCTACGAGCAGTACTTC.

The chain joins TRBV28 to TRBJ1-1, with D unclear. The CDR3 runs 12 residues. The ends were cut back, 10 bases at V and 0 bases at J, with 9 bases in the middle. Germline V gene lookup returns CDR1 MDHEN and CDR2 SYDVKM. The CDR3 DNA reads as TGTGCCACCGAGGTCATGAACACTGAAGCTTTCTTT. It codes for CATEVMNTEAFF.

This clone appeared once. The rearrangement joins TRBV4-1 to TRBJ1-1; D is perhaps TRBD1 (6 bases). Germline CDR1 MGHRA, CDR2 YSYEKL. The V and J ends lost 3 bases and 6 bases respectively, with 17 bases between them. This CDR3 has 15 amino acids. CDR3: CASSQGSGEKAEAFF. The CDR3, as DNA: TGCGCCAGCAGCCAGGGCTCAGGGGAAAAAGCTGAAGCTTTCTTT.

The DNA for the CDR3 is TGTGCCAGCAGTGGACTCCGGGTCTCTGGAAACACCATATATTTT. It yields the protein CASSGLRVSGNTIYF. The chain recombines TRBV6-1 with TRBJ1-3; no firm D call. Germline V CDR1 and CDR2: MNHNS, SASEGT. The CDR3 runs 15 residues. V lost 4 bases to trimming and J lost 0 bases, with 10 bases between them.

This chain links TRBV5-1 with TRBJ1-6; 10 positions match TRBD1. The CDR3 extends over 17 amino acids. Unmatched junction bases numbered 11, after V lost 2 bases and J lost 9 bases. Looked up from germline, CDR1 is SGHRS and CDR2 is YFSETQ. The CDR3 nucleotides are TGCGCCAGCAGCTTCGAGATGGGACAGGGGACGGGTTCACCCCTCCACTTT. Its translation: CASSFEMGQGTGSPLHF.

The chain uses TRBV18 and TRBJ2-7; D might be TRBD1 (5 bases). Germline V lookup: CDR1 KGHSH, CDR2 LQKENI. The CDR3 is made up of 13 amino acids. V was shortened by 2 bases and J by 3 bases, with 8 bases between the two germline ends. The CDR3 region is CASSPNRNYEQYF. CDR3 nucleotides: TGTGCCAGCTCACCAAACAGGAACTACGAGCAGTACTTC.

This rearrangement joins TRBV5-1 to TRBJ1-2; 8 nucleotides align to TRBD1. The CDR3 runs 14 residues. The V gene end was trimmed by 0 bases and the J gene end by 9 bases; junction bases not matched to a gene: 7. Per germline, CDR1 SGHRS and CDR2 YFSETQ. CDR3 loop: CASSLDPTGVRYTF. The CDR3, as DNA: TGCGCCAGCAGCTTGGATCCGACAGGGGTGCGCTACACCTTC.

This chain links TRBV6-5 with TRBJ2-4; D might be TRBD2 (5 bases). The CDR3 sequence is 14 residues long. Germline CDR1 MNHEY, CDR2 SVGAGI. Between the trimmed V and J ends, which lost 2 bases and 6 bases, there was a span of 11 bases. The CDR3 DNA reads as TGTGCCAGCAGTTACGCCTCGGCGGGAAACATTCAGTACTTC. The encoded protein is CASSYASAGNIQYF.

The chain carries TRBV4-2 and TRBJ1-1; unclear D gene. CDR1 and CDR2 (germline): LGHNA, YNFKEQ. This CDR3 region has 14 residues. The V and J ends lost 4 bases and 0 bases respectively, with 9 bases between them. CDR3 loop: CASSRQTVNTEAFF. As DNA, the CDR3 is TGTGCCAGCAGCCGCCAAACAGTGAACACTGAAGCTTTCTTT.

This clone was detected only a few times. This rearrangement joins TRBV18 to TRBJ1-2; TRBD1 might be the D (6 bases). This CDR3 comprises 16 residues. Trimming removed 4 bases at V and 7 bases at J, with 22 bases between. The germline V gene encodes CDR1 KGHSH and CDR2 LQKENI. The DNA of the CDR3 is TGTGCCAGCTCACGATCGGACAGCACACTAAATTTTGGCTACACCTTC. Translation gives CASSRSDSTLNFGYTF. The full variable domain, with the rest looked up from reference TRBV18 and TRBJ1-2, is NAGVMQNPRHLVRRRGQEARLRCSPMKGHSHVYWYRQLPEEGLKFMVYLQKENIIDESGMPKERFSAEFPKEGPSILRIQQVVRGDSAAYFCASSRSDSTLNFGYTFGSGTRLTVV.

The rearrangement uses TRBV6-5 and TRBJ2-3; 11 bases are shared with TRBD2. Germline trimming cut 4 bases from V and 2 bases from J; bases unmatched to any gene: 5. Germline loops: CDR1 MNHEY, CDR2 SVGAGI. The CDR3 is 16 amino acids. CDR3 DNA: TGTGCCAGCAGTTCGGGGACTAGCGGATCCACAGATACGCAGTATTTT. Its protein is CASSSGTSGSTDTQYF.

The genes are TRBV7-3 and TRBJ1-1; 8 bases agree with TRBD1. CDR3 size: 15 residues. CDR1 SGHTA and CDR2 FQGTGA come from the germline V gene. Trimming took 5 bases from V and 4 from J; bases not matched to a gene: 9. The CDR3 loop reads CASSPGQGSSTEAFF. The CDR3, as DNA: TGTGCCAGCAGCCCCGGACAGGGAAGTTCCACTGAAGCTTTCTTT.

This chain links TRBV14 with TRBJ2-7; possible D gene TRBD2, 7 bases. This CDR3 spans 14 amino acids. The germline V gene has CDR1 SGHDN and CDR2 FVKESK. Trimming took off 5 bases at V and 6 bases at J, with 17 bases between the two ends. The CDR3 bases are TGTGCCAGCAGCAGAAGGGGGACTAATGGCGAGCAGTACTTC. Protein product: CASSRRGTNGEQYF.

The V gene is TRBV7-9, the J gene TRBJ2-7; 11 positions agree with TRBD1. The CDR3 extends over 14 amino acids. The germline gives CDR1 SEHNR, CDR2 FQNEAQ (reference sequence). With 1 base clipped from V and 9 bases from J, the junction kept 5 bases outside the gene matches. CDR3 DNA sequence: TGTGCCAGCAGCTTAGGAGGACAGGGGGCCGCGCAGTACTTC. Residues: CASSLGGQGAAQYF.

The gene calls are TRBV6-1 and TRBJ1-5, with unresolved D. Germline CDR1 MNHNS, CDR2 SASEGT. The CDR3 runs to 14 residues. Between the trimmed V and J ends, which lost 4 bases and 5 bases, there was a span of 12 bases. CDR3 coding DNA: TGTGCCAGCAGTGGAGAGAGGTCGGATCAGCCCCAGCATTTT. It codes for CASSGERSDQPQHF.

The gene calls are TRBV28 and TRBJ1-6; D is perhaps TRBD1 (6 bases). This CDR3 region has 16 residues. The germline V gene encodes CDR1 MDHEN and CDR2 SYDVKM. V lost 2 bases to trimming and J lost 6 bases, with 14 bases between them. CDR3 sequence: CASSLPGTYGNSPLHF. The CDR3 coding sequence is TGTGCCAGCAGTTTACCCGGGACATATGGTAATTCACCCCTCCACTTT.